This T cell receptor beta chain is drawn from a study of OX40 agonist ivuxolimab in advanced cancers. Overall study: The study reported partial responses in three patients: one hepatocellular carcinoma, two cutaneous melanoma. Study-wide results and caveats: The average count of expanded clones was higher among CD8+ T cells than among CD4+.

Libraries were prepared by immunoSEQ multiplex PCR; TCRdb keeps only in-frame clonotypes and omits some of them. The sample comprises 75,000 to 95,000 clones, 89% of which are singletons, and 9% to 10% rests with the top ten. As concerns this clone: Its cognate antigen is unknown.

Germline loops: CDR1 SGHRS, CDR2 YFSETQ. V lost 0 bases, J lost 3 bases, and 8 bases lay in between. The CDR3 contains 14 residues. The sequenced sample was CD4+ or CD8+ T cells sorted from blood, obtained in a trial of the OX40 agonist ivuxolimab. The chain uses TRBV5-1 and TRBJ2-3; D not resolved. This clonotype originated in an adult with an advanced solid tumor such as melanoma, head and neck, liver or kidney cancer. For the CDR3, the DNA is TGCGCCAGCAGCTTGGGACACGATACAGATACGCAGTATTTT. Encoded protein: CASSLGHDTDTQYF.